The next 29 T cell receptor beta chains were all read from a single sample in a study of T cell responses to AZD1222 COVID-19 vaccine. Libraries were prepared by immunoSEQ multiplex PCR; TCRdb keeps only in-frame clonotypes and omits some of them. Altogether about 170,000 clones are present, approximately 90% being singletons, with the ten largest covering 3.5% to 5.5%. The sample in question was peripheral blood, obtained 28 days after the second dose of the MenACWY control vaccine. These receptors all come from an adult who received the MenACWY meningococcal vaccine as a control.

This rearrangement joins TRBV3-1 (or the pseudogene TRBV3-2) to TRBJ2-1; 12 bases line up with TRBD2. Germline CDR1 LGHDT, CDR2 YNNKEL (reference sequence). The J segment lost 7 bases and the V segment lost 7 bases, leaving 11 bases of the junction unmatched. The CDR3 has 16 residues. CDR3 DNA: TGTGCCAGCACTCCTAGCGGGAGGGAGAGTAGAAATGAGCAGTTCTTC. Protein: CASTPSGRESRNEQFF.

This CDR3 is CASSLDTGAGEKLFF. CDR3 bases: TGTGCCAGCAGCTTGGATACGGGGGCGGGGGAAAAACTGTTTTTT. The chain recombines TRBV5-4 with TRBJ1-4; D possibly corresponds to TRBD1 (6 bases). V was shortened by 0 bases and J by 8 bases, with 14 bases between the two germline ends. The germline V gene encodes CDR1 SGHNT and CDR2 YYREEE (reference sequence). The CDR3 loop spans 15 amino acids.

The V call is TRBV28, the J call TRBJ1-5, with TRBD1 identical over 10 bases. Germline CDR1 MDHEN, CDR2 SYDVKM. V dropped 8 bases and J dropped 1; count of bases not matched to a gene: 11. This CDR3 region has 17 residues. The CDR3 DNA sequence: TGTGCCAGCGCGGGACAGGGGCTTTTGACCAGCAATCAGCCCCAGCATTTT. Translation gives CASAGQGLLTSNQPQHF.

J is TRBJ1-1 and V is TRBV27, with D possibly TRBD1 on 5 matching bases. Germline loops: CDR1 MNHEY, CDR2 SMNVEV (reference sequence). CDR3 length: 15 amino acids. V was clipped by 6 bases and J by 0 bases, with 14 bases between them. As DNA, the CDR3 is TGTGCCAGCAGGGAAACCGGGACTTTGAACACTGAAGCTTTCTTT. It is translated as CASRETGTLNTEAFF.

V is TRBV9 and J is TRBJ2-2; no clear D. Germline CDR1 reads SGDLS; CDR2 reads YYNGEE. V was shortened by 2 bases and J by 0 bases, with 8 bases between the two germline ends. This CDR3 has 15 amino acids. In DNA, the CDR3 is TGTGCCAGCAGCGTTTGGGATTCGAACACCGGGGAGCTGTTTTTT. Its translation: CASSVWDSNTGELFF.

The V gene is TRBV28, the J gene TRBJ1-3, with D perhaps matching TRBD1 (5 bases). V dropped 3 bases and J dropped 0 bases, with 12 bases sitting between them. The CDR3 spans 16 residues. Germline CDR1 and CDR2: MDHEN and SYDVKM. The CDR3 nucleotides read TGTGCCAGCAGTTTCCCGGGGCGGAGCTCTGGAAACACCATATATTTT. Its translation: CASSFPGRSSGNTIYF.

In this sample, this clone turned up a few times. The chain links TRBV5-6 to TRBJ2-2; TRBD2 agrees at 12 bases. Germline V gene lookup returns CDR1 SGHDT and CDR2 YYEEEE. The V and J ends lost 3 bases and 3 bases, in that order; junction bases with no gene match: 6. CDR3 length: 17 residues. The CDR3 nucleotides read TGTGCCAGCAGCTCCGGACTAGCGGGAATATACACCGGGGAGCTGTTTTTT. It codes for CASSSGLAGIYTGELFF.

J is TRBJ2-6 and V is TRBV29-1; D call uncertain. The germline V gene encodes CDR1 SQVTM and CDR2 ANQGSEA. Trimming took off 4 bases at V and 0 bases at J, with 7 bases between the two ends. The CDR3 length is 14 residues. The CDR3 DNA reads TGCAGCGTTGCGTCAGACTCTGGGGCCAACGTCCTGACTTTC. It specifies CSVASDSGANVLTF.

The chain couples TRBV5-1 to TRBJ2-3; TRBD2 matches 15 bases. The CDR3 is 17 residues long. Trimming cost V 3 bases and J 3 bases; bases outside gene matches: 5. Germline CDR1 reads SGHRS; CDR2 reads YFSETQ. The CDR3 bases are TGCGCCAGCAGCTCCCGGACTAGCGGGAGGGGTACAGATACGCAGTATTTT. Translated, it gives CASSSRTSGRGTDTQYF.

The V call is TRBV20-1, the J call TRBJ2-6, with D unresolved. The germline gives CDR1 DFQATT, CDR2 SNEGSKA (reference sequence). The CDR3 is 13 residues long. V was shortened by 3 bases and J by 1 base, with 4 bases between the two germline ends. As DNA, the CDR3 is TGCAGTGCTAGTCCGTCTGGGGCCAACGTCCTGACTTTC. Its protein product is CSASPSGANVLTF.

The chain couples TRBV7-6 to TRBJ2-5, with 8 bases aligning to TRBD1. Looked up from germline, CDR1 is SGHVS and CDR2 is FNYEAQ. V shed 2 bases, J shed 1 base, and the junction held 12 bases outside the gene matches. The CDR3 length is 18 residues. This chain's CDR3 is CASSLPPWRTGSQETQYF. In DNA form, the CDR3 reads TGTGCCAGCAGCTTACCTCCGTGGAGGACAGGGAGCCAAGAGACCCAGTACTTC.

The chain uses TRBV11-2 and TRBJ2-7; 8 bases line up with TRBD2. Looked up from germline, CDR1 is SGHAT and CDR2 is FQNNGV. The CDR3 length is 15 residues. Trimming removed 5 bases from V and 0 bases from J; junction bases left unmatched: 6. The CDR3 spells CASSPTSGFSYEQYF. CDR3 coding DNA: TGTGCCAGCAGCCCAACTAGCGGATTCTCCTACGAGCAGTACTTC.

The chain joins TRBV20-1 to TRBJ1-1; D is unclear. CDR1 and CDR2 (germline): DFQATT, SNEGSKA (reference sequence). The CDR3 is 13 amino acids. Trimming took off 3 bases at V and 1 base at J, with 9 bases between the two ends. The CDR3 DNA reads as TGCAGTGCTAGTAAGTTCCCGAACACTGAAGCTTTCTTT. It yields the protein CSASKFPNTEAFF.

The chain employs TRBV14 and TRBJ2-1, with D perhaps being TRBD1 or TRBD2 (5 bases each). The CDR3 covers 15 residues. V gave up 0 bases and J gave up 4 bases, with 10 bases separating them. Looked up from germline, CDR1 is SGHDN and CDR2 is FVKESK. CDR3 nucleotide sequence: TGTGCCAGCAGCCAAGACTGGGGGTCGTACAATGAGCAGTTCTTC. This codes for CASSQDWGSYNEQFF.

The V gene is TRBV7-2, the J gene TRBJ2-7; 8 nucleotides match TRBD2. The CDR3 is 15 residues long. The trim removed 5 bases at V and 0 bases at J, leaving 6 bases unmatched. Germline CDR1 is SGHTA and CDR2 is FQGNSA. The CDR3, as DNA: TGTGCCAGCAGCACCCTAGCGGGCGGCTCCTACGAGCAGTACTTC. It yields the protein CASSTLAGGSYEQYF.

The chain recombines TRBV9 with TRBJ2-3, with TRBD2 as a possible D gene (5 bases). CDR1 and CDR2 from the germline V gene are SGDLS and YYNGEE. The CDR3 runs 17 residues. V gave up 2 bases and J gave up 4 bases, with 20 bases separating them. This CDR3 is CASSVHIGGLAADTQYF. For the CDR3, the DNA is TGTGCCAGCAGCGTCCATATCGGTGGACTCGCGGCAGATACGCAGTATTTT.

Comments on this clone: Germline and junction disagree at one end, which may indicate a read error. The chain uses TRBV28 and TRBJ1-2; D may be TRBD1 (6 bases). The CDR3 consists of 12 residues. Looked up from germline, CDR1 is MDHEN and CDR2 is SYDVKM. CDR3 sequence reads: CASSFRPAGADF. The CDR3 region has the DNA TGTGCCAGCAGTTTTCGTCCGGCAGGGGCTGACTTC.

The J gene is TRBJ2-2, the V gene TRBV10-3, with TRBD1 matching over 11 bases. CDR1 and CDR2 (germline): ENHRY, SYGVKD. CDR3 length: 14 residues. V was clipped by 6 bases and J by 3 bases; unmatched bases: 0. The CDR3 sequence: CAIRGQGDTGELFF. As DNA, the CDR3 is TGTGCCATCAGGGGACAGGGGGACACCGGGGAGCTGTTTTTT.

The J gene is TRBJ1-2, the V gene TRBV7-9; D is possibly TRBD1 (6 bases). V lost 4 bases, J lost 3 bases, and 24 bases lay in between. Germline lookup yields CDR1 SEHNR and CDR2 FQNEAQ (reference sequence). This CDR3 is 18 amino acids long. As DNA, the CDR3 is TGTGCCAGCAGCTCCCAATTCCTGACACTGGGGGGCTACTATGGCTACACCTTC. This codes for CASSSQFLTLGGYYGYTF.

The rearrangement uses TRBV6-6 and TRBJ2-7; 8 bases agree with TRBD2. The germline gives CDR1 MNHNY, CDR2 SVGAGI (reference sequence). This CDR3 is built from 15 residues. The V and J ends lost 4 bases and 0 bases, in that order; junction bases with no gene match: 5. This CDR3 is CASSSPSGHSYEQYF. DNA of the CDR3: TGTGCCAGCAGTTCCCCTAGCGGGCACTCCTACGAGCAGTACTTC.

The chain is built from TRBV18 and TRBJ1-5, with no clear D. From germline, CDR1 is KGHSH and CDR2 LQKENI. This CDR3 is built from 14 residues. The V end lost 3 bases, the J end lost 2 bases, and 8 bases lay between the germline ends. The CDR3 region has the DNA TGTGCCAGCTCACCGGGCATGGGCAATCAGCCCCAGCATTTT. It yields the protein CASSPGMGNQPQHF. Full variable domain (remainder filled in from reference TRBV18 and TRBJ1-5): NAGVMQNPRHLVRRRGQEARLRCSPMKGHSHVYWYRQLPEEGLKFMVYLQKENIIDESGMPKERFSAEFPKEGPSILRIQQVVRGDSAAYFCASSPGMGNQPQHFGDGTRLSIL.

CDR3 bases: TGTGCCAGCAGTATGCATCAGCCCCAGCATTTT. Translated, it gives CASSMHQPQHF. The V and J genes are TRBV28 and TRBJ1-5; D not certain. This CDR3 region has 11 residues. Trimming took 5 bases from V and 5 from J, leaving 4 bases between them. Looked up from germline, CDR1 is MDHEN and CDR2 is SYDVKM. Combining the CDR3 with reference TRBV28 and TRBJ1-5 gives the whole variable domain DVKVTQSSRYLVKRTGEKVFLECVQDMDHENMFWYRQDPGLGLRLIYFSYDVKMKEKGDIPEGYSVSREKKERFSLILESASTNQTSMYLCASSMHQPQHFGDGTRLSIL.

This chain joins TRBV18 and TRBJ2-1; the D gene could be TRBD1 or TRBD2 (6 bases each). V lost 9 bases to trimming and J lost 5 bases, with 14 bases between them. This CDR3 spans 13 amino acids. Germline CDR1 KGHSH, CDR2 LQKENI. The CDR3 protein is CASQIGGNNEQFF. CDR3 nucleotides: TGTGCCAGTCAAATAGGGGGGAACAATGAGCAGTTCTTC.

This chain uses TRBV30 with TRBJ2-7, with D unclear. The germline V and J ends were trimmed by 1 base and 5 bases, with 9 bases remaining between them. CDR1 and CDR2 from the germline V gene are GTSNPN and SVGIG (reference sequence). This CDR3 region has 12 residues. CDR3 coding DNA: TGTGCCTGGAGTGGTACTACAAACGAGCAGTACTTC. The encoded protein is CAWSGTTNEQYF.

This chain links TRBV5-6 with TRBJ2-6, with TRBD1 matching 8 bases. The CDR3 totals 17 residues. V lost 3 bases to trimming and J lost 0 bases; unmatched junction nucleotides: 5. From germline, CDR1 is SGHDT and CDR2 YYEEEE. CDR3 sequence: CASSWDRPPSGANVLTF. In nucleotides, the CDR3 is TGTGCCAGCAGCTGGGACAGGCCGCCCTCTGGGGCCAACGTCCTGACTTTC.

CDR3 sequence: CASSGSGWDETQYF. DNA of the CDR3: TGTGCCAGCAGCGGATCGGGTTGGGACGAGACCCAGTACTTC. The chain recombines TRBV11-2 with TRBJ2-5; perhaps D is TRBD1 or TRBD2 (5 bases each). The CDR3 runs to 14 residues. V lost 5 bases and J lost 5, with 15 bases in between. Germline values: CDR1 SGHAT, CDR2 FQNNGV.

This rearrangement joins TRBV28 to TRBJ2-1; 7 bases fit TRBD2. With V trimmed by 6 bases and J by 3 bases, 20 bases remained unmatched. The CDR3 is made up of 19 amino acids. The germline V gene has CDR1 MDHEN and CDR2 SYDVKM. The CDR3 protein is CASSPGYGGDVFFYNEQFF. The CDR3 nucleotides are TGTGCCAGCAGCCCAGGATATGGGGGGGACGTTTTCTTCTACAATGAGCAGTTCTTC.

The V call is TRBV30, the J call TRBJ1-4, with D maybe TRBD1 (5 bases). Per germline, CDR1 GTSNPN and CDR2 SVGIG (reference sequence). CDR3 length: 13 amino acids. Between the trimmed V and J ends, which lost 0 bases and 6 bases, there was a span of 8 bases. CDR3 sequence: CAWSVRRDEKLFF. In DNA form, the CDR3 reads TGTGCCTGGAGTGTACGCAGGGATGAAAAACTGTTTTTT.

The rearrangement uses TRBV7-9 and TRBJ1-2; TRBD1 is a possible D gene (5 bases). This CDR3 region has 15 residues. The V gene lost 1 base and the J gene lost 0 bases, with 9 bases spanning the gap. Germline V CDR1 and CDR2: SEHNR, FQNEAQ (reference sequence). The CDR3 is CASSLVETANYGYTF. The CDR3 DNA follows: TGTGCCAGCAGCTTAGTAGAGACAGCTAACTATGGCTACACCTTC.